This TCR beta chain was sequenced for a study of T cell responses to AZD1222 COVID-19 vaccine. Whole-study findings and limits: After the peak T cell response, and only then, were repertoires sampled. Donors were chiefly white British, with a greater number of females, and clonal diversity was perhaps underestimated.

Method: immunoSEQ multiplex PCR; TCRdb's copy keeps in-frame clones and lacks some. The sample has about 120,000 clones, 92% seen once. Details on this clone: No antigen is known for it.

The clonotype originates from an adult in good health. The sequencing used peripheral blood, collected on day 0 of AZD1222 vaccination.

The DNA for the CDR3 is TGTGCCAGCAGCTTACAGGGATCCACTGAAGCTTTCTTT. This sequence encodes CASSLQGSTEAFF. V usage is TRBV7-9 and J usage is TRBJ1-1; tentative D call: TRBD1 (5 bases). This CDR3 region has 13 residues. The germline V gene encodes CDR1 SEHNR and CDR2 FQNEAQ (reference sequence). Trimming left V 2 bases short and J 4 bases short, with 8 bases between.